The sequence of this TCR beta chain was determined in a study of T-cell reconstitution after alpha-beta-depleted transplantation in children. Findings and caveats of the study: Some patients' high day-60 TCRbeta diversity was traced to surviving recipient T cells and thymic progenitors. The authors attributed T-cell counts and diversity one year after transplant mostly to newly produced T cells. Expanded clones from the graft, numbering several hundred, reportedly supplied alpha-beta T cells about two months after transplant.

The TCRbeta library incorporated unique molecular identifiers. MiXCR, applied by TCRdb to the PCR reads, yields one record per CDR3 protein. The sample carries approximately 400,000 distinct CDR3 sequences, about 17% recorded once. Per germline, CDR1 SGHRS and CDR2 YFSETQ. CDR3 size: 15 residues. V lost 6 bases and J 0 bases, leaving 14 bases between the germline ends. As regards this clonotype: Its antigen remains unidentified.

The chain joins TRBV5-1 to TRBJ2-3; D uncertain. The sequence came from a boy under three years old who had a stem cell transplant for Wiskott-Aldrich syndrome, so the T cells may come from the graft donor. The sequenced sample was PBMCs, mostly from graft donor cells, obtained 360 days after TCRalphabeta/CD19-depleted stem cell transplant. The CDR3 sequence is CASIFGPGSTDTQYF. In nucleotides, the CDR3 is TGCGCCAGCATATTTGGACCTGGGAGCACAGATACGCAGTATTTT. The full variable domain, with the rest looked up from reference TRBV5-1 and TRBJ2-3, is KAGVTQTPRYLIKTRGQQVTLSCSPISGHRSVSWYQQTPGQGLQFLFEYFSETQRNKGNFPGRFSGRQFSNSRSEMNVSTLELGDSALYLCASIFGPGSTDTQYFGPGTRLTVL.